Each of the 32 T cell receptor beta chains below was sequenced from the same sample in a study of blood T cell repertoires in COVID-19. Method: immunoSEQ multiplex PCR; TCRdb's copy keeps in-frame clones and lacks some. Of a few hundred thousand clones listed, 80% to 90% are singletons. Sequenced input: PBMCs or T cells enriched from blood (not recorded which). The receptors shown here come from a woman under 30 who had recovered from COVID-19.

V usage is TRBV20-1 and J usage is TRBJ1-4; no definite D call. Trimming left V 6 bases short and J 5 bases short, with 4 bases between. Germline V gene sequence: CDR1 DFQATT, CDR2 SNEGSKA (reference sequence). The CDR3 length is 10 residues. The CDR3 sequence: CSALNEKLFF. The CDR3 region has the DNA TGCAGTGCCCTCAATGAAAAACTGTTTTTT.

This clone has just one count. CDR3 in amino acids: CATSPDTTGELFF. The CDR3 DNA reads TGTGCCACCAGTCCAGATACCACCGGGGAGCTGTTTTTT. The chain links TRBV24-1 to TRBJ2-2; D uncertain. V lost 6 bases to trimming and J lost 4 bases, with 8 bases between them. Germline CDR1 is KGHDR and CDR2 is SFDVKD. The CDR3 runs to 13 residues.

V gene TRBV5-5 combines with J gene TRBJ2-1; TRBD2 matches at 9 bases. The CDR3 extends over 14 amino acids. V gave up 2 bases and J gave up 11 bases; unmatched junction bases: 8. Germline lookup yields CDR1 SGHKS and CDR2 YYEKEE (reference sequence). The CDR3, as DNA: TGTGCCAGCAGCTTAGGATACGCGGGGGGGCAGCAGTTCTTC. It codes for CASSLGYAGGQQFF.

This clone was observed a few times. This chain links TRBV5-1 with TRBJ2-7, with 9 bases that match TRBD2. The CDR3 has 15 residues. Germline CDR1 is SGHRS and CDR2 is YFSETQ. J gave up 3 bases and V 2 bases, and 6 bases lay outside the gene matches. DNA for the CDR3: TGCGCCAGCAGCTTCTTAGCGGGAGTGTTCTACGAGCAGTACTTC. It specifies CASSFLAGVFYEQYF.

This chain connects TRBV5-4 to TRBJ1-1, with D possibly TRBD1 on 6 matching bases. Per germline, CDR1 SGHNT and CDR2 YYREEE (reference sequence). The CDR3 is 17 amino acids. Trimming took off 0 bases at V and 6 bases at J, with 21 bases between the two ends. This chain's CDR3 is CASSLGANRVGDPEAFF. CDR3 sequence (DNA): TGTGCCAGCAGCTTGGGGGCAAACAGGGTGGGAGATCCTGAAGCTTTCTTT. The full variable domain, completed using reference TRBV5-4 and TRBJ1-1, is ETGVTQSPTHLIKTRGQQVTLRCSSQSGHNTVSWYQQALGQGPQFIFQYYREEENGRGNFPPRFSGLQFPNYSSELNVNALELDDSALYLCASSLGANRVGDPEAFFGQGTRLTVV.

The chain is built from TRBV7-9 and TRBJ2-3; 8 bases agree with TRBD2. Unmatched junction bases numbered 7, after V lost 1 base and J lost 4 bases. The CDR3 sequence is 16 residues long. Per the germline V gene, CDR1 is SEHNR and CDR2 is FQNEAQ (reference sequence). CDR3 in DNA: TGTGCCAGCAGCTTAGATTCCAGCGGGAGCGCAGATACGCAGTATTTT. Residues: CASSLDSSGSADTQYF.

The chain employs TRBV5-1 and TRBJ2-7; 10 bases are a match to TRBD2. Germline CDR1 is SGHRS and CDR2 is YFSETQ. The trim removed 0 bases at V and 5 bases at J, leaving 5 bases unmatched. This CDR3 region has 15 residues. The CDR3 is CASSLVLAGAHEQYF. The DNA for the CDR3 is TGCGCCAGCAGCTTGGTTCTAGCGGGAGCTCACGAGCAGTACTTC.

This clone was recorded only once. The J gene is TRBJ2-3, the V gene TRBV15; 7 bases are a match to TRBD1. Trimming cost V 4 bases and J 11 bases; bases outside gene matches: 9. Looked up from germline, CDR1 is LNHNV and CDR2 is YYDKDF (reference sequence). CDR3 size: 13 residues. DNA of the CDR3: TGTGCCACCAGCATGGGACCTGGGGACAGGCAGTATTTT. This gives the protein CATSMGPGDRQYF.

This rearrangement joins TRBV11-1 to TRBJ2-7, with unresolved D. V was cut by 2 bases and J by 5 bases, with 10 bases left in between. The CDR3 totals 13 residues. Germline V gene lookup returns CDR1 SGHAT and CDR2 FQDESV (reference sequence). Here the CDR3 DNA reads TGTGCCAGCAGCTTATGGAGCTCGGACGAGCAGTACTTC. It specifies CASSLWSSDEQYF.

The chain has TRBV5-1 and TRBJ2-2, with TRBD2 matching 11 bases. This CDR3 comprises 15 residues. CDR1 and CDR2 (germline): SGHRS, YFSETQ. V lost 4 bases, J lost 5 bases, and 4 bases stayed unmatched. CDR3 sequence (DNA): TGCGCCAGCAGCGAACTAGCGGGAGCAACCGGGGAGCTGTTTTTT. Its translation: CASSELAGATGELFF.

The sample holds a few counts of this clone. The V call is TRBV5-1, the J call TRBJ1-6, with 9 nucleotides matching TRBD1. The V gene's germline CDR1 is SGHRS and CDR2 YFSETQ. The CDR3 spans 16 residues. V lost 4 bases and J lost 7; bases outside the gene matches: 9. This CDR3 reads CASSPDRGAANSPLHF. DNA for the CDR3: TGCGCCAGCAGCCCGGACAGGGGAGCGGCCAATTCACCCCTCCACTTT.

The rearrangement uses TRBV3-1 (or the pseudogene TRBV3-2) and TRBJ1-1, with D hard to call. The CDR3 consists of 12 residues. V was pared by 2 bases and J by 5 bases, with 6 bases between. Germline V gene lookup returns CDR1 LGHDT and CDR2 YNNKEL (reference sequence). As DNA, the CDR3 is TGTGCCAGCAGCCAATGGCAAACTGAAGCTTTCTTT. Translation gives CASSQWQTEAFF.

V is TRBV3-1 (or the pseudogene TRBV3-2) and J is TRBJ2-1; unclear D gene. The germline V and J ends were trimmed by 1 base and 0 bases, with 7 bases remaining between them. The CDR3 consists of 15 residues. CDR1 and CDR2 from the germline V gene are LGHDT and YNNKEL (reference sequence). The chain's CDR3 is CASSQGWSSYNEQFF. The CDR3 DNA follows: TGTGCCAGCAGCCAAGGCTGGAGCTCCTACAATGAGCAGTTCTTC.

CDR3 coding DNA: TGTGCCAGCAGCCCAAGACTCTACGAGCAGTACTTC. Amino acids: CASSPRLYEQYF. V and J are TRBV7-9 and TRBJ2-7; D ambiguous. V was cut by 5 bases and J by 3 bases, with 8 bases left in between. Germline V lookup: CDR1 SEHNR, CDR2 FQNEAQ (reference sequence). The CDR3 runs to 12 residues.

The chain's CDR3 is CASSQVTGPSGEQYF. The CDR3 DNA reads as TGTGCCAGCAGCCAGGTCACAGGGCCCTCTGGCGAGCAGTACTTC. V is TRBV4-2 and J is TRBJ2-7; D may be TRBD1 (6 bases). Trimming shortened V by 3 bases and J by 6 bases, and 18 bases separated the two germline ends. Germline values: CDR1 LGHNA, CDR2 YNFKEQ. This CDR3 spans 15 amino acids.

In its sample, this clone was seen a few times. The chain has TRBV2 and TRBJ1-1; possible D gene TRBD1, 6 bases. Germline-derived CDR1 and CDR2 are SNHLY and FYNNEI. V lost 0 bases, J lost 8 bases, and 7 bases lay in between. The CDR3 is 12 amino acids. CDR3 protein: CASSEADREAFF. The CDR3 nucleotides are TGTGCCAGCAGTGAAGCAGACAGGGAAGCTTTCTTT.

The chain links TRBV7-9 to TRBJ1-1; perhaps TRBD1 as D (5 bases). CDR3 length: 15 residues. Germline lookup yields CDR1 SEHNR and CDR2 FQNEAQ (reference sequence). Between the trimmed V and J ends, which lost 5 bases and 1 base, there was a span of 14 bases. The CDR3 sequence: CASSARGGGNTEAFF. The CDR3 DNA reads as TGTGCCAGCAGCGCGCGCGGGGGAGGGAACACTGAAGCTTTCTTT. Based on the CDR3 plus reference TRBV7-9 and TRBJ1-1, the full variable domain is DTGVSQNPRHKITKRGQNVTFRCDPISEHNRLYWYRQTLGQGPEFLTYFQNEAQLEKSRLLSDRFSAERPKGSFSTLEIQRTEQGDSAMYLCASSARGGGNTEAFFGQGTRLTVV.

The chain combines TRBV27 with TRBJ2-1; 11 bases fit TRBD2. V trimming: 1 base; J trimming: 1 base; junction bases outside the gene matches: 9. Germline V gene data show CDR1 as MNHEY and CDR2 as SMNVEV (reference sequence). The CDR3 length is 19 residues. The CDR3 nucleotides read TGTGCCAGCAGTTTATATGGTAGCGGGAGGGCCGGGTCCTACAATGAGCAGTTCTTC. Encoded protein: CASSLYGSGRAGSYNEQFF.

The rearrangement uses TRBV5-1 and TRBJ1-1; D might be TRBD1 (6 bases). With 1 base removed from V and 5 bases from J, the gap between germline ends came to 18 bases. This CDR3 spans 16 amino acids. From germline, CDR1 is SGHRS and CDR2 YFSETQ. As DNA, the CDR3 is TGCGCCAGCAGCTTGATGCTGGGAGGGGGGTGGACTGAAGCTTTCTTT. This translates into CASSLMLGGGWTEAFF.

CDR3 in amino acids: CASRAPGQGYEQYF. In DNA form, the CDR3 reads TGTGCCAGCAGGGCACCGGGACAGGGGTACGAGCAGTACTTC. This chain joins TRBV7-9 and TRBJ2-7, with 10 bases matching TRBD1. The CDR3 has 14 residues. Germline trimming cut 6 bases from V and 4 bases from J; bases unmatched to any gene: 6. Per germline, CDR1 SEHNR and CDR2 FQNEAQ (reference sequence).

The V and J genes are TRBV1 and TRBJ2-3; the table assigns TRBD1, which was not confirmed against the DNA. TRBV1 is classified as a pseudogene. The CDR3 is 12 residues long. The CDR3 DNA follows: TGCACCAGCGGGCTTTTCACAGATACGCAGTATTTT. Protein product: CTSGLFTDTQYF.

This chain links TRBV7-8 with TRBJ2-2, with TRBD2 as a possible D gene (6 bases). The length of the CDR3 is 16 residues. The ends were cut back, 5 bases at V and 0 bases at J, with 13 bases in the middle. CDR1 is SGHVS, CDR2 FQNEAQ, per germline. The CDR3 protein is CASSGVGGTNTGELFF. The DNA for the CDR3 is TGTGCCAGCAGCGGGGTCGGGGGAACGAACACCGGGGAGCTGTTTTTT.

The chain links TRBV10-2 to TRBJ1-3, with D perhaps TRBD1 (6 bases). V was shortened by 2 bases and J by 7 bases, with 9 bases between the two germline ends. Germline V gives CDR1 WSHSY, CDR2 SAAADI. The CDR3 is 13 residues long. As DNA, the CDR3 is TGCGCCAGCAGTGAGCTACAGGGCAACACCATATATTTT. Its protein product is CASSELQGNTIYF.

This clone was detected only a few times. The chain carries TRBV5-1 and TRBJ2-3; 13 bases line up with TRBD2. The length of the CDR3 is 17 residues. Per the germline V gene, CDR1 is SGHRS and CDR2 is YFSETQ. The junction had 7 bases not matched to a gene; V was cut back by 4 bases and J by 2 bases. The CDR3 coding sequence is TGCGCCAGCAGCCAAAAACTAGCGGGAGGGATCACAGATACGCAGTATTTT. Amino acid sequence: CASSQKLAGGITDTQYF.

The chain links TRBV11-2 to TRBJ1-1; D remains unclear. The CDR3 has 14 residues. The V end lost 2 bases, the J end lost 1 base, and 8 bases lay between the germline ends. Per the germline V gene, CDR1 is SGHAT and CDR2 is FQNNGV. CDR3: CASSLLGGNTEAFF. The CDR3 DNA reads TGTGCCAGCAGCTTACTTGGAGGGAACACTGAAGCTTTCTTT.

The CDR3 sequence: CASSLGTGYNEQFF. DNA of the CDR3: TGTGCCAGCAGCTTGGGGACAGGGTACAATGAGCAGTTCTTC. The chain links TRBV7-9 to TRBJ2-1, with 9 bases identical to TRBD1. Germline trimming cut 3 bases from V and 4 bases from J; bases unmatched to any gene: 1. Germline lookup yields CDR1 SEHNR and CDR2 FQNEAQ (reference sequence). The CDR3 is 14 residues long.

This chain uses TRBV18 with TRBJ2-1; the match to TRBD1 covers 11 bases. J gave up 7 bases and V 3 bases, and 5 bases lay outside the gene matches. CDR3 length: 15 amino acids. Germline lookup yields CDR1 KGHSH and CDR2 LQKENI. The CDR3 sequence is CASSPPGTGGNEQFF. In DNA form, the CDR3 reads TGTGCCAGCTCACCGCCCGGGACAGGGGGGAATGAGCAGTTCTTC.

This chain uses TRBV28 with TRBJ2-1; TRBD2 agrees at 8 bases. The CDR3 sequence is 14 residues long. The germline V gene has CDR1 MDHEN and CDR2 SYDVKM. The J segment lost 1 base and the V segment lost 11 bases, leaving 7 bases of the junction unmatched. The DNA for the CDR3 is TGTGCCTGCGCGCGGGAGGTATCCTACAATGAGCAGTTCTTC. It is translated as CACAREVSYNEQFF.

This clone was counted a single time. The chain uses TRBV6-4 and TRBJ1-1; D might be TRBD1 (5 bases). There are 11 residues in the CDR3. V lost 7 bases to trimming and J lost 7 bases, with 10 bases between them. CDR1 MRHNA and CDR2 SNTAGT come from the germline V gene. CDR3 coding DNA: TGTGCCAGCAAGACGACAGTTGAAGCTTTCTTT. Translation: CASKTTVEAFF.

The J gene is TRBJ1-3, the V gene TRBV3-1 (or the pseudogene TRBV3-2); tentative D call: TRBD1 (6 bases). This CDR3 has 15 amino acids. Germline lookup yields CDR1 LGHDT and CDR2 YNNKEL (reference sequence). Trimming stripped 4 bases from V and 0 bases from J, with 10 bases between. The CDR3 loop reads CASSPGHSSGNTIYF. CDR3 bases: TGTGCCAGCAGCCCGGGACACAGCTCTGGAAACACCATATATTTT.

The chain links TRBV6-5 to TRBJ1-5, with a weak D call TRBD1 (6 bases). This CDR3 spans 13 amino acids. Per the germline V gene, CDR1 is MNHEY and CDR2 is SVGAGI. Trimming removed 9 bases from V and 5 bases from J, with 14 bases in between. The CDR3 region has the DNA TGTGCCAGTGGGCCACAGGGATATCAGCCCCAGCATTTT. Protein product: CASGPQGYQPQHF.

This clone was detected only a few times. The chain recombines TRBV6-1 with TRBJ2-2; 13 positions agree with TRBD2. The V segment lost 2 bases and the J segment 8 bases; nucleotides outside the gene matches: 8. Per germline, CDR1 MNHNS and CDR2 SASEGT. CDR3 length: 17 amino acids. In DNA, the CDR3 is TGTGCCAGCAGTGAATTGGGGACTAGCGGGATAGGGGGGGAGCTGTTTTTT. Its protein is CASSELGTSGIGGELFF.